This is a list of T cell receptor beta chains from one sample in a study of blood T cell repertoires in COVID-19. The repertoire was sequenced with immunoSEQ multiplex PCR; TCRdb's copy has only in-frame clones and lacks some. The sample records about 84,000 clones, about 73% being singletons. The sequencing sample was made of peripheral blood. The receptors were gathered from a man between 50 and 59 years old with active or convalescent COVID-19. CDR3s include the opening cysteine and the closing phenylalanine or tryptophan. The D gene is left open where the match is weak. Clone size is shown for a subset of rows, as once, few, many or a class of expanded clone.

d_gene: -; v_gene: TRBV11-2; j_gene: TRBJ2-3; abundance: -; CDR3aa: CASSLFVSTDTQYF; CDR3nt: TGTGCCAGCAGCTTATTCGTCAGCACAGATACGCAGTATTTT
d_gene: -; v_gene: TRBV10-3; j_gene: TRBJ1-3; abundance: few; CDR3aa: CAISPLSGLGNTIYF; CDR3nt: TGTGCCATCAGTCCTTTATCGGGGTTAGGAAACACCATATATTTT
d_gene: -; v_gene: TRBV24-1; j_gene: TRBJ1-2; abundance: -; CDR3aa: CATSDTGSPYGYTF; CDR3nt: TGTGCCACCAGTGACACCGGGTCCCCCTATGGCTACACCTTC
d_gene: -; v_gene: TRBV18; j_gene: TRBJ1-4; abundance: -; CDR3aa: CASSPPGSLNEKLFF; CDR3nt: TGTGCCAGCTCACCACCAGGGAGTCTGAATGAAAAACTGTTTTTT
d_gene: TRBD2; v_gene: TRBV7-2; j_gene: TRBJ2-7; abundance: -; CDR3aa: CASSLSLAGVTYEQYF; CDR3nt: TGTGCCAGCAGCTTATCGTTAGCGGGGGTTACCTACGAGCAGTACTTC
d_gene: TRBD2; v_gene: TRBV16; j_gene: TRBJ2-7; abundance: -; CDR3aa: CASSQITSGGHGYEQYF; CDR3nt: TGTGCCAGCAGCCAAATCACTAGCGGGGGCCATGGGTACGAGCAGTACTTC
d_gene: -; v_gene: TRBV19; j_gene: TRBJ2-7; abundance: -; CDR3aa: CASSLYEQYF; CDR3nt: TGTGCCAGTAGCTTATACGAGCAGTACTTC
d_gene: -; v_gene: TRBV14; j_gene: TRBJ1-2; abundance: -; CDR3aa: CASSQNTGYAGYTF; CDR3nt: TGTGCCAGCAGCCAAAATACAGGGTATGCTGGCTACACCTTC
d_gene: -; v_gene: TRBV11-3; j_gene: TRBJ1-1; abundance: -; CDR3aa: CASSFQDTEAFF; CDR3nt: TGTGCCAGCAGCTTTCAGGACACTGAAGCTTTCTTT
d_gene: TRBD1; v_gene: TRBV4-1; j_gene: TRBJ2-7; abundance: -; CDR3aa: CASSQRGQVDDEQYF; CDR3nt: TGCGCCAGCAGCCAGAGAGGACAGGTAGACGACGAGCAGTACTTC
d_gene: TRBD1; v_gene: TRBV6-5; j_gene: TRBJ1-1; abundance: -; CDR3aa: CASSLLYTGDTEAFF; CDR3nt: TGTGCCAGCAGTCTACTATACACAGGGGACACTGAAGCTTTCTTT
d_gene: TRBD2; v_gene: TRBV6-2/TRBV6-3; j_gene: TRBJ2-5; abundance: -; CDR3aa: CASSYWEGRAETQYF; CDR3nt: TGTGCCAGCAGTTACTGGGAGGGAAGGGCTGAGACCCAGTACTTC
d_gene: -; v_gene: TRBV5-8; j_gene: TRBJ2-3; abundance: -; CDR3aa: CASPTGGTDTQYF; CDR3nt: TGTGCCAGCCCCACGGGGGGCACAGATACGCAGTATTTT
d_gene: -; v_gene: TRBV10-2; j_gene: TRBJ1-3; abundance: -; CDR3aa: CASSERPGTGNTIYF; CDR3nt: TGCGCCAGCAGTGAGCGTCCCGGGACAGGAAACACCATATATTTT
d_gene: TRBD1; v_gene: TRBV7-3; j_gene: TRBJ2-3; abundance: -; CDR3aa: CASSLGTGQDTQYF; CDR3nt: TGTGCCAGCAGCTTGGGGACAGGTCAAGATACGCAGTATTTT
d_gene: -; v_gene: TRBV28; j_gene: TRBJ1-1; abundance: -; CDR3aa: CASNGGALNTEAFF; CDR3nt: TGTGCCAGCAACGGGGGGGCCCTGAACACTGAAGCTTTCTTT
d_gene: -; v_gene: TRBV19; j_gene: TRBJ1-5; abundance: -; CDR3aa: CASTLWGGVSNQPQHF; CDR3nt: TGTGCCAGTACCCTTTGGGGAGGGGTTAGCAATCAGCCCCAGCATTTT
d_gene: -; v_gene: TRBV7-3; j_gene: TRBJ1-6; abundance: -; CDR3aa: CASSLRGGANNSPLHF; CDR3nt: TGTGCCAGCAGCTTAAGGGGGGGCGCAAATAATTCACCCCTCCACTTT
d_gene: -; v_gene: TRBV12-3/TRBV12-4; j_gene: TRBJ1-5; abundance: -; CDR3aa: CASCQEGGQPQHF; CDR3nt: TGTGCCAGTTGCCAGGAGGGGGGGCAGCCCCAGCATTTT
d_gene: -; v_gene: TRBV30; j_gene: TRBJ1-6; abundance: -; CDR3aa: CAWRPGEGALHF; CDR3nt: TGTGCCTGGAGGCCAGGGGAGGGGGCCCTCCACTTT
d_gene: -; v_gene: TRBV9; j_gene: TRBJ2-2; abundance: -; CDR3aa: CASSVDPRGNTGELFF; CDR3nt: TGTGCCAGCAGCGTAGACCCGCGAGGTAACACCGGGGAGCTGTTTTTT
d_gene: -; v_gene: TRBV5-4; j_gene: TRBJ1-2; abundance: -; CDR3aa: CASSREGGWRDGYTF; CDR3nt: TGTGCCAGCAGCCGGGAGGGGGGGTGGAGGGATGGCTACACCTTC
d_gene: TRBD1; v_gene: TRBV9; j_gene: TRBJ2-3; abundance: -; CDR3aa: CASSFRQGARADTQYF; CDR3nt: TGTGCCAGCAGCTTCCGACAGGGGGCGCGCGCAGATACGCAGTATTTT
d_gene: TRBD1; v_gene: TRBV5-8; j_gene: TRBJ1-2; abundance: few; CDR3aa: CASSLGGTAYGYTF; CDR3nt: TGTGCCAGCAGCTTGGGCGGGACAGCATATGGCTACACCTTC
d_gene: TRBD1; v_gene: TRBV4-1; j_gene: TRBJ2-3; abundance: -; CDR3aa: CASKHRGREDTQYF; CDR3nt: TGCGCCAGCAAACACAGGGGGAGAGAAGATACGCAGTATTTT
d_gene: TRBD1; v_gene: TRBV7-3; j_gene: TRBJ2-5; abundance: -; CDR3aa: CASSLGQAETQYF; CDR3nt: TGTGCCAGCAGCCTAGGACAGGCAGAGACCCAGTACTTC
d_gene: TRBD1; v_gene: TRBV3-1/TRBV3-2; j_gene: TRBJ1-1; abundance: -; CDR3aa: CASSQAGQVVAFF; CDR3nt: TGTGCCAGCAGCCAGGCAGGACAGGTAGTGGCTTTCTTT
d_gene: -; v_gene: TRBV5-8; j_gene: TRBJ1-3; abundance: -; CDR3aa: CASSLEGVAGNTIYF; CDR3nt: TGTGCCAGCAGCTTGGAGGGGGTCGCTGGAAACACCATATATTTT
d_gene: -; v_gene: TRBV11-2; j_gene: TRBJ2-4; abundance: -; CDR3aa: CASSPLANIQYF; CDR3nt: TGTGCCAGCAGCCCGCTAGCGAACATTCAGTACTTC
d_gene: TRBD2; v_gene: TRBV2; j_gene: TRBJ2-3; abundance: -; CDR3aa: CASSLGGTGADTQYF; CDR3nt: TGTGCCAGCAGCCTGGGGGGGACGGGAGCAGATACGCAGTATTTT
d_gene: TRBD1; v_gene: TRBV5-1; j_gene: TRBJ2-4; abundance: -; CDR3aa: CASSLEDRAQNIQYF; CDR3nt: TGCGCCAGCAGCTTGGAGGACAGGGCCCAAAACATTCAGTACTTC
d_gene: -; v_gene: TRBV6-5; j_gene: TRBJ2-7; abundance: -; CDR3aa: CASSYGGFPLSYEQYF; CDR3nt: TGTGCCAGCAGTTACGGAGGGTTTCCACTTTCCTACGAGCAGTACTTC
d_gene: TRBD1; v_gene: TRBV27; j_gene: TRBJ2-7; abundance: few; CDR3aa: CASSFLGQGPYEQYF; CDR3nt: TGTGCCAGCAGTTTCCTCGGACAGGGTCCGTACGAGCAGTACTTC
d_gene: TRBD1; v_gene: TRBV29-1; j_gene: TRBJ1-2; abundance: -; CDR3aa: CSARTGTAYGYTF; CDR3nt: TGCAGCGCTCGGACCGGGACAGCCTATGGCTACACCTTC
d_gene: -; v_gene: TRBV7-7; j_gene: TRBJ2-5; abundance: -; CDR3aa: CASSRDAGQETQYF; CDR3nt: TGTGCTAGCAGCAGGGATGCGGGCCAAGAGACCCAGTACTTC
d_gene: TRBD1; v_gene: TRBV5-1; j_gene: TRBJ2-3; abundance: -; CDR3aa: CASSLGQGGNTDTQYF; CDR3nt: TGCGCCAGCAGCTTGGGACAGGGTGGGAATACAGATACGCAGTATTTT
d_gene: TRBD1; v_gene: TRBV6-5; j_gene: TRBJ1-2; abundance: -; CDR3aa: CASSPGTDYGYTF; CDR3nt: TGTGCCAGCAGTCCCGGGACAGACTATGGCTACACCTTC
d_gene: -; v_gene: TRBV4-1; j_gene: TRBJ1-1; abundance: -; CDR3aa: CASSFALSEAFF; CDR3nt: TGCGCCAGCAGCTTTGCGTTGTCCGAAGCTTTCTTT
d_gene: TRBD1; v_gene: TRBV9; j_gene: TRBJ2-5; abundance: -; CDR3aa: CASSPSGGNQETQYF; CDR3nt: TGTGCCAGCAGCCCCTCAGGGGGCAATCAAGAGACCCAGTACTTC
d_gene: -; v_gene: TRBV19; j_gene: TRBJ2-3; abundance: -; CDR3aa: CATVWGGTDTQYF; CDR3nt: TGTGCCACTGTCTGGGGAGGCACAGATACGCAGTATTTT
d_gene: -; v_gene: TRBV19; j_gene: TRBJ2-2; abundance: -; CDR3aa: CASSIKWRLNTGELFF; CDR3nt: TGTGCCAGTAGTATAAAGTGGCGGCTGAACACCGGGGAGCTGTTTTTT
d_gene: -; v_gene: TRBV3-1/TRBV3-2; j_gene: TRBJ2-1; abundance: -; CDR3aa: CASSPEGYEQFF; CDR3nt: TGTGCCAGCAGCCCCGAGGGCTATGAGCAGTTCTTC
d_gene: -; v_gene: TRBV19; j_gene: TRBJ2-5; abundance: few; CDR3aa: CASSMGVGETQYF; CDR3nt: TGTGCCAGTAGTATGGGAGTGGGGGAGACCCAGTACTTC
d_gene: -; v_gene: TRBV11-3; j_gene: TRBJ2-5; abundance: few; CDR3aa: CASSLGRGAVGETQYF; CDR3nt: TGTGCCAGCAGCTTAGGGCGGGGCGCTGTCGGGGAGACCCAGTACTTC
d_gene: TRBD2; v_gene: TRBV11-2; j_gene: TRBJ2-1; abundance: -; CDR3aa: CASSLNWLAGGISYNEQFF; CDR3nt: TGTGCCAGCAGCTTAAATTGGCTAGCGGGGGGGATCTCCTACAATGAGCAGTTCTTC
d_gene: -; v_gene: TRBV7-8; j_gene: TRBJ1-5; abundance: -; CDR3aa: CASSETTVLGNQPQHF; CDR3nt: TGTGCCAGCAGCGAGACGACAGTTTTGGGCAATCAGCCCCAGCATTTT
d_gene: -; v_gene: TRBV4-3; j_gene: TRBJ1-1; abundance: -; CDR3aa: CASSQTPLNTEAFF; CDR3nt: TGCGCCAGCAGCCAGACACCTTTGAACACTGAAGCTTTCTTT
d_gene: TRBD1; v_gene: TRBV25-1; j_gene: TRBJ1-2; abundance: -; CDR3aa: CASSKGQGSYGYTF; CDR3nt: TGTGCCAGCAGTAAGGGACAGGGTTCCTATGGCTACACCTTC
d_gene: TRBD1; v_gene: TRBV27; j_gene: TRBJ1-4; abundance: few; CDR3aa: CASGTGTGVEKLFF; CDR3nt: TGTGCCAGCGGAACCGGGACAGGGGTGGAAAAACTGTTTTTT
d_gene: -; v_gene: TRBV2; j_gene: TRBJ1-2; abundance: -; CDR3aa: CASSLGGEYGYTF; CDR3nt: TGTGCCAGCAGCCTCGGGGGGGAATATGGCTACACCTTC
d_gene: TRBD1; v_gene: TRBV5-4; j_gene: TRBJ2-1; abundance: -; CDR3aa: CASSLGGGTGVGSSYNEQFF; CDR3nt: TGTGCCAGCAGCTTGGGTGGGGGGACAGGGGTAGGATCCTCCTACAATGAGCAGTTCTTC
d_gene: -; v_gene: TRBV21-1; j_gene: TRBJ2-7; abundance: -; CDR3aa: CASSTNPGQGPYEQYF; CDR3nt: TGTGCCAGCAGCACGAACCCGGGACAGGGCCCCTACGAGCAGTACTTC
d_gene: TRBD1; v_gene: TRBV18; j_gene: TRBJ1-5; abundance: few; CDR3aa: CASSQDRAQPQHF; CDR3nt: TGTGCCAGCTCACAGGACAGGGCGCAGCCCCAGCATTTT
d_gene: -; v_gene: TRBV7-3; j_gene: TRBJ2-1; abundance: few; CDR3aa: CASSLGGREQFF; CDR3nt: TGTGCCAGCAGCTTGGGGGGACGGGAGCAGTTCTTC
d_gene: -; v_gene: TRBV4-3; j_gene: TRBJ1-2; abundance: -; CDR3aa: CASSQEYGRANYGYTF; CDR3nt: TGCGCCAGCAGCCAAGAGTACGGTAGAGCTAACTATGGCTACACCTTC